Following are 32 T cell receptor beta chains from one sample sequenced in a study of molecular identifiers for immune sequencing clone quantification. TCRdb re-analysed the PCR reads in MiXCR, keeping a single row per CDR3 protein. The sample contains some 94,000 distinct CDR3 sequences, 20% to 30% of which appear only once. What was sequenced was naive CD8+ T cells from blood, with Jurkat cell RNA spiked in. The subset: FACS-sorted CD8+CD4-CCR7+CD45RA+ naive T cells. The receptors here all came from a human donor in good health. Some libraries in this study had Jurkat cell RNA spiked in.

Regarding this clonotype: Germline is not matched at one junction end, which may reflect a read error. The CDR3 here is CAGSFGTPTYEQYF. The CDR3 region has the DNA TGTGCCGGCAGTTTCGGGACACCGACCTACGAGCAGTACTTC. This rearrangement joins TRBV27 to TRBJ2-7, with D tentatively TRBD1 (6 bases). The CDR3 length is 14 residues. Germline V CDR1 and CDR2: MNHEY, SMNVEV (reference sequence).

This clonotype was seen at least ten times. The V call is TRBV6-2 or TRBV6-3, the J call TRBJ1-1, with D hard to call. The CDR3 sequence is 13 residues long. The germline CDR1 and CDR2 sequences are MNHEY and SVGEGT. V gave up 5 bases and J gave up 1 base, with 8 bases separating them. CDR3 DNA: TGTGCCAGCAGTCCCGTCGAGAACACTGAAGCTTTCTTT. Translated, it gives CASSPVENTEAFF.

Turning to this clonotype: This could be a read error, since a much larger clone is one nucleotide away. This rearrangement joins TRBV4-2 to TRBJ2-7; TRBD1 might be the D (5 bases). The V and J ends lost 4 bases and 5 bases respectively, with 9 bases between them. This CDR3 is 12 amino acids long. Germline assignment: CDR1 LGHNA and CDR2 YNFKEQ. The CDR3 sequence is CASSPTGDEQYF. The CDR3 DNA is TGTGCCAGCAGCCCTACAGGAGACGAGCAGTACTTC.

This clonotype appeared a few times. This sequence joins TRBV6-5 and TRBJ2-5; D may match TRBD1 or TRBD2 (5 bases each). The V end lost 7 bases, the J end lost 9 bases, and 24 bases lay between the germline ends. Germline V gene data show CDR1 as MNHEY and CDR2 as SVGAGI. The CDR3 loop spans 15 amino acids. The CDR3, as DNA: TGTGCCAGCACCCCCTCTTTTGACATATGGGACGCCCAGTACTTC. It yields the protein CASTPSFDIWDAQYF.

In the case of this clonotype: A much larger clone differs by one base, so this may be a read error. The chain couples TRBV28 to TRBJ2-7; the D call may be TRBD1 or TRBD2 (5 bases each). Germline CDR1 and CDR2: MDHEN and SYDVKM. CDR3 length equals 14 residues. CDR3 DNA sequence: TGTGCCAGCACCGAAGGGACGGCAGTCTACGGGCAGTACTTC. It codes for CASTEGTAVYGQYF.

In this sample, this clonotype turned up many times. The V call is TRBV5-4, the J call TRBJ1-1; D gene uncertain. The germline CDR1 and CDR2 sequences are SGHNT and YYREEE (reference sequence). The CDR3 spans 12 residues. With 2 bases removed from V and 6 bases from J, the gap between germline ends came to 8 bases. The CDR3 is CASSFGAAEAFF. CDR3 nucleotides: TGTGCCAGCAGCTTCGGAGCGGCTGAAGCTTTCTTT.

Concerning this clonotype itself: The junction departs from germline at one end; a sequencing error may be responsible. This chain joins TRBV6-1 and TRBJ2-1; the match to TRBD2 covers 11 bases. The CDR3 totals 16 residues. CDR1 and CDR2 from the germline V gene are MNHNS and SASEGT. The CDR3 bases are TGTGCCAGCAGTCGACCGGGACTAGCGGCACACAATGGGCAGTTCTTC. The encoded protein is CASSRPGLAAHNGQFF.

Points on this clonotype: The final CDR3 position lacks the conserved phenylalanine or tryptophan, pointing to a likely read error. The chain recombines TRBV27 with TRBJ2-7; D might be TRBD2 (6 bases). The CDR3 length is 13 residues. Germline V lookup: CDR1 MNHEY, CDR2 SMNVEV (reference sequence). V was shortened by 2 bases and J by 2 bases, with 7 bases between the two germline ends. This CDR3 is CASSLASAYEQYL. CDR3 nucleotides: TGTGCCAGCAGTTTAGCTAGCGCCTACGAGCAGTACCTC.

This clonotype was seen at least ten times. The V call is TRBV24-1, the J call TRBJ2-1; 7 bases are shared with TRBD1. Trimming took 7 bases from V and 8 from J; bases not matched to a gene: 16. Looked up from germline, CDR1 is KGHDR and CDR2 is SFDVKD. The CDR3 loop spans 16 amino acids. Here the CDR3 reads CATSEKDPRGGDEQFF. As DNA, the CDR3 is TGTGCCACCAGCGAAAAGGACCCCAGAGGGGGCGATGAGCAGTTCTTC.

This clonotype was detected many times. The chain recombines TRBV12-3 or TRBV12-4 with TRBJ2-5; 7 bases agree with TRBD1. The J segment lost 0 bases and the V segment lost 6 bases, leaving 1 base of the junction unmatched. CDR3 length equals 13 residues. CDR3 region: CASRQGNQETQYF. As DNA, the CDR3 is TGTGCCAGCAGACAGGGGAACCAAGAGACCCAGTACTTC.

The chain couples TRBV27 to TRBJ2-3, with TRBD2 identical over 9 bases. With 6 bases clipped from V and 6 bases from J, the junction kept 10 bases outside the gene matches. The CDR3 length is 15 residues. CDR1 is MNHEY and CDR2 is SMNVEV in the germline V gene (reference sequence). This chain's CDR3 is CASRGGLAGIDTQYF. The CDR3 DNA reads as TGTGCCAGCAGGGGGGGCCTAGCGGGAATCGATACGCAGTATTTT.

This clonotype showed up just a few times. The CDR3 DNA reads as TGCAGTGCTAGTGATACAACTAATGAAAAACTGTTTTTT. Its translation is CSASDTTNEKLFF. V is TRBV20-1 and J is TRBJ1-4; no clear D. This CDR3 comprises 13 residues. Germline V gene lookup returns CDR1 DFQATT and CDR2 SNEGSKA (reference sequence). Trimming pared 3 bases from V and 0 bases from J, leaving 5 bases between.

This clonotype appeared a few times. V is TRBV6-1 and J is TRBJ2-7; D is ambiguous. This CDR3 comprises 14 residues. Between the trimmed V and J ends, which lost 1 base and 5 bases, there was a span of 12 bases. Germline V gene lookup returns CDR1 MNHNS and CDR2 SASEGT. The CDR3 sequence is CASSEGYAWDEQYF. The CDR3 DNA reads TGTGCCAGCAGTGAAGGGTACGCATGGGACGAGCAGTACTTC.

Regarding this clonotype: A read error is possible here, since a much larger clone lies one base away. The chain links TRBV7-9 to TRBJ1-4; the match to TRBD1 covers 11 bases. From germline, CDR1 is SEHNR and CDR2 FQNEAQ (reference sequence). V lost 3 bases, J lost 5 bases, and 11 bases stayed unmatched. The CDR3 consists of 18 residues. The CDR3 coding sequence is TGTGCCAGCAGCTTGGCCCCGGGACAGGGGGGTGAGAATGAAAAACTGTTTTTT. Protein product: CASSLAPGQGGENEKLFF.

In its sample, this clonotype was seen a few times. The chain is built from TRBV19 and TRBJ2-7; 8 bases map to TRBD2. Germline V gene lookup returns CDR1 LNHDA and CDR2 SQIVND (reference sequence). The CDR3 runs 14 residues. J gave up 5 bases and V 5 bases, and 8 bases lay outside the gene matches. The chain's CDR3 is CASSPGLAGDEQYF. Here the CDR3 DNA reads TGTGCCAGTAGTCCCGGACTAGCAGGCGACGAGCAGTACTTC.

This clonotype was seen a handful of times. The DNA of the CDR3 is TGCAGCGTTGGTCCGCAGGGGGTGAACACCGGGGAGCTGTTTTTT. It translates to CSVGPQGVNTGELFF. V gene TRBV29-1 combines with J gene TRBJ2-2; 7 bases line up with TRBD1. Germline CDR1 is SQVTM and CDR2 is ANQGSEA. V shed 4 bases and J 1 base; nucleotides not matched to a gene: 6. The CDR3 covers 15 residues.

This clonotype was observed a handful of times. A much larger clonotype is one base distant, so this may be a read error. J is TRBJ2-3 and V is TRBV7-8; 7 nucleotides agree with TRBD1. Germline V lookup: CDR1 SGHVS, CDR2 FQNEAQ. CDR3 length: 16 residues. The CDR3 reads CASCLLDRDSTDTQYF. Written as DNA, the CDR3 is TGTGCCAGCTGCTTACTTGACAGGGACAGCACAGATACGCAGTATTTT.

V gene TRBV7-9 combines with J gene TRBJ2-1; 9 bases are a match to TRBD2. V dropped 5 bases and J dropped 2; count of bases not matched to a gene: 7. The CDR3 sequence is 16 residues long. Germline V gene lookup returns CDR1 SEHNR and CDR2 FQNEAQ (reference sequence). The CDR3 nucleotides read TGTGCCAGCAGCCGCATAGCGGGAGTGGCCTACAATGAGCAGTTCTTC. Protein sequence: CASSRIAGVAYNEQFF.

This clonotype was observed a handful of times. This chain connects TRBV6-5 to TRBJ1-1; D remains ambiguous. There are 13 residues in the CDR3. CDR1 is MNHEY, CDR2 SVGAGI, per germline. V was shortened by 3 bases and J by 2 bases, with 7 bases between the two germline ends. CDR3 region: CASSYRFNTEAFF. DNA of the CDR3: TGTGCCAGCAGTTATCGGTTTAACACTGAAGCTTTCTTT.

This clonotype was detected many times. CDR3 sequence reads: CSVESTGGSYEQYF. DNA of the CDR3: TGCAGCGTTGAATCTACAGGGGGCTCCTACGAGCAGTACTTC. V gene TRBV29-1 combines with J gene TRBJ2-7, with 8 positions matching TRBD1. The CDR3 has 14 amino acids. Looked up from germline, CDR1 is SQVTM and CDR2 is ANQGSEA. J gave up 0 bases and V 2 bases, and 3 bases lay outside the gene matches.

As for this clonotype: Being one base from a much bigger clone, this may be a read error. The chain links TRBV19 to TRBJ2-7; D call uncertain. The CDR3 has 13 amino acids. V lost 6 bases, J lost 3 bases, and 12 bases lay in between. Germline values: CDR1 LNHDA, CDR2 SQIVND (reference sequence). CDR3 in DNA: TGTGCCAGTAGGGAGACGCTCGGCTACGAGCAGTACTTC. Translating gives CASRETLGYEQYF.

The table lists this clonotype with a count of one. Given a much more abundant clone one base away, this may be a read error. This chain uses TRBV20-1 with TRBJ2-7, with D possibly matching TRBD2 (6 bases). Germline lookup yields CDR1 DFQATT and CDR2 SNEGSKA (reference sequence). The CDR3 is 15 residues long. The chain's CDR3 is CSTRDLALATREQYF. DNA for the CDR3: TGCAGTACTAGAGATTTAGCGCTAGCGACGCGCGAGCAGTACTTC.

Only a few counts were recorded for this clonotype. The chain carries TRBV2 and TRBJ2-7; D may be TRBD1 (6 bases). V was trimmed by 8 bases and J by 3 bases, leaving 14 bases between them. The length of the CDR3 is 13 residues. The germline V gene has CDR1 SNHLY and CDR2 FYNNEI. CDR3 sequence: CASYYGGNYEQYF. Written as DNA, the CDR3 is TGTGCCAGCTACTATGGGGGCAACTACGAGCAGTACTTC.

This clonotype has just a few counts. The rearrangement links TRBV27 to TRBJ2-2; no clear D. V lost 4 bases and J 3 bases, leaving 15 bases between the germline ends. Germline values: CDR1 MNHEY, CDR2 SMNVEV (reference sequence). CDR3 size: 16 residues. CDR3 in DNA: TGTGCCAGCAGTTCTTCAGGTCCTCCTTACACCGGGGAGCTGTTTTTT. Its translation is CASSSSGPPYTGELFF.

This clonotype was recorded a few times. V is TRBV20-1 and J is TRBJ2-7; TRBD2 aligns across 7 bases. The CDR3 spans 12 residues. Germline CDR1 DFQATT, CDR2 SNEGSKA (reference sequence). The trim removed 1 base at V and 12 bases at J, leaving 9 bases unmatched. CDR3 sequence: CSARGEGTSPYF. For the CDR3, the DNA is TGCAGTGCTAGAGGGGAGGGCACTTCCCCGTACTTC.

For this clonotype: This clone may be a read error of a much larger clone one base away. The V call is TRBV27, the J call TRBJ1-5; 8 positions agree with TRBD1. CDR1 is MNHEY and CDR2 is SMNVEV in the germline V gene (reference sequence). This CDR3 spans 16 amino acids. The CDR3 spells CVSSLAGGRGDQPQHF. CDR3 bases: TGTGTCAGCAGTTTAGCAGGGGGCAGAGGGGATCAGCCCCAGCATTTT.

This clonotype was observed at least ten times. The chain combines TRBV7-8 with TRBJ2-7; 8 bases match TRBD2. Germline-derived CDR1 and CDR2 are SGHVS and FQNEAQ. CDR3 length: 14 residues. The V segment lost 3 bases and the J segment 4 bases; nucleotides outside the gene matches: 5. The CDR3 DNA is TGTGCCAGCAGCTTTGCGGGGGGCGGTTACGAGCAGTACTTC. This encodes CASSFAGGGYEQYF.

This clonotype was seen many times. The gene calls are TRBV9 and TRBJ2-7; D ambiguous. The V and J ends lost 4 bases and 4 bases respectively, with 15 bases between them. This CDR3 spans 14 amino acids. Germline values: CDR1 SGDLS, CDR2 YYNGEE. The CDR3 coding sequence is TGTGCCAGCAGCCCAGCATCAGGCCCTTACGAGCAGTACTTC. It specifies CASSPASGPYEQYF.

This clonotype was recorded many times. This chain uses TRBV4-2 with TRBJ2-3; unclear D gene. Germline CDR1 and CDR2: LGHNA and YNFKEQ. Trimming took 1 base from V and 1 from J, leaving 15 bases between them. The CDR3 sequence is 17 residues long. The CDR3 coding sequence is TGTGCCAGCAGCCAAGGCATAAAGTACTCCGGCACAGATACGCAGTATTTT. The encoded protein is CASSQGIKYSGTDTQYF.

This clonotype was picked up many times. The CDR3 DNA reads as TGCGCCAGCAGCCGTCACCTCCAGGTTAATTCACCCCTCCACTTT. The encoded protein is CASSRHLQVNSPLHF. V usage is TRBV4-3 and J usage is TRBJ1-6, with D unresolved. Germline CDR1 reads LGHNA; CDR2 reads YSLEER. V dropped 4 bases and J dropped 6 bases, with 13 bases sitting between them. The CDR3 runs 15 residues.

Notes on this clonotype: A read error is possible here, since a much larger clone lies one base away. V is TRBV19 and J is TRBJ2-7; 7 nucleotides match TRBD1. CDR1 LNHDA and CDR2 SQIVND come from the germline V gene (reference sequence). CDR3 length equals 15 residues. CDR3: CVSSRGQALTYEQYF. CDR3 nucleotides: TGTGTCAGTAGTCGAGGACAGGCCCTAACCTACGAGCAGTACTTC.

The chain uses TRBV12-3 or TRBV12-4 and TRBJ2-7, with a tentative D call TRBD1 (5 bases). This CDR3 region has 13 residues. V was trimmed by 6 bases and J by 3 bases, leaving 12 bases between them. The CDR3 reads CASSKDSYYEQYF. The CDR3 DNA sequence: TGTGCCAGCAGCAAAGACAGTTACTACGAGCAGTACTTC.